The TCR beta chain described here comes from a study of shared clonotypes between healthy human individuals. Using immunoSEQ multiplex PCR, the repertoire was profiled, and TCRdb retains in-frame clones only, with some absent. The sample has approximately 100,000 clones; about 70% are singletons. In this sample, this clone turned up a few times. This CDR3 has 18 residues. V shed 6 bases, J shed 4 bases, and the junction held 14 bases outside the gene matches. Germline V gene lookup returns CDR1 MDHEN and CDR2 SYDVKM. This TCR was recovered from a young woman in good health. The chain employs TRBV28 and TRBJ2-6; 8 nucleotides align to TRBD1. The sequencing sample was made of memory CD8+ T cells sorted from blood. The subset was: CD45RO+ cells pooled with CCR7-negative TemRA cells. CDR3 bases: TGTGCCAGCAGACCCCCCGCAGGGGGCGCAATAGGGGCCAACGTCCTGACTTTC. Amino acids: CASRPPAGGAIGANVLTF.